This T cell receptor (beta chain) was profiled in a study of shared clonotypes between healthy human individuals. Study-wide points: Investigators collected only blood, and repertoires in tissues likely differ. Naive subsets tended to show greater estimated richness than memory subsets.

V was cut by 6 bases and J by 8 bases, with 10 bases left in between. The CDR3 has 12 residues. Germline CDR1 and CDR2: LNHDA and SQIVND (reference sequence). Regarding this clone: Its cognate antigen is unknown. Other DNA sequences in the sample encode the same CDR3.

Clones were read by immunoSEQ multiplex PCR, and TCRdb kept only the in-frame ones, dropping some. The sample consists of hundreds of thousands of clones, 72% of them appearing once. This chain joins TRBV19 and TRBJ2-2, with D uncertain. The receptor was isolated from a woman in her 30s in good health. Sequenced input: memory CD4+ T cells sorted from blood. The subset here: CD45RA-negative fraction. The CDR3 sequence is CASSSRAGELFF. CDR3 DNA sequence: TGTGCCAGTAGCTCCCGAGCGGGGGAGCTGTTTTTT.